These T cell receptor beta chains were read from a single sample in a study of T-cell memory formation after mild COVID-19. MiXCR was run by TCRdb on the 5' RACE reads, yielding one entry per CDR3 protein. The profile covers 100,000 to 130,000 distinct CDR3 sequences, with roughly 19% appearing a single time and roughly 6% taken by the ten largest. Material: PBMCs or a T cell subset sorted from them (not recorded which). All receptors come from a man younger than 30 who had mild COVID-19 (a few samples of this study predate the infection). Cell type and time point are not known. CDR3s include the opening cysteine and the closing phenylalanine or tryptophan. Fields, in order: CDR3 protein, CDR3 DNA, D gene, J gene, clone size, CDR3 length, V gene. A D gene is named only where the DNA matches it firmly. Rows may omit the clone size; those that give it use once, few, many or a size class.

CDR3 protein: CASSQVGAGHSPLHF
CDR3 DNA: TGCGCCAGCAGCCAAGTGGGGGCGGGGCACTCACCCCTCCACTTT
D gene: NA
J gene: TRBJ1-6
clone size: NA
CDR3 length: 15
V gene: TRBV4-3

CDR3 protein: CASSADGTEAFF
CDR3 DNA: TGTGCCAGCAGCGCGGATGGCACTGAAGCTTTCTTT
D gene: NA
J gene: TRBJ1-1
clone size: NA
CDR3 length: 12
V gene: TRBV7-9

CDR3 protein: CASSPRTGWSTDTQYF
CDR3 DNA: TGTGCCAGCAGTCCTCGGACAGGGTGGAGCACAGATACGCAGTATTTT
D gene: TRBD1
J gene: TRBJ2-3
clone size: many
CDR3 length: 16
V gene: TRBV6-5

CDR3 protein: CASSIAANTGELFF
CDR3 DNA: TGTGCCAGTAGTATCGCAGCTAACACCGGGGAGCTGTTTTTT
D gene: NA
J gene: TRBJ2-2
clone size: few
CDR3 length: 14
V gene: TRBV19

CDR3 protein: CASSRQGPTNSPLHF
CDR3 DNA: TGTGCCAGCAGCAGACAGGGGCCTACCAATTCACCCCTCCACTTT
D gene: TRBD1
J gene: TRBJ1-6
clone size: medium-sized
CDR3 length: 15
V gene: TRBV11-2

CDR3 protein: CSVVVDSNQPQHF
CDR3 DNA: TGCAGCGTTGTGGTTGATAGCAATCAGCCCCAGCATTTT
D gene: NA
J gene: TRBJ1-5
clone size: few
CDR3 length: 13
V gene: TRBV29-1

CDR3 protein: CSARRTNSPLHF
CDR3 DNA: TGCAGTGCTAGACGGACAAACTCACCCCTCCACTTT
D gene: NA
J gene: TRBJ1-6
clone size: NA
CDR3 length: 12
V gene: TRBV20-1

CDR3 protein: CASSPHSGNNEQFF
CDR3 DNA: TGCGCCAGCAGCCCCCACAGCGGCAACAATGAGCAGTTCTTC
D gene: NA
J gene: TRBJ2-1
clone size: few
CDR3 length: 14
V gene: TRBV5-1

CDR3 protein: CSVSEGRSSPLHF
CDR3 DNA: TGCAGCGTTTCGGAGGGCAGATCTTCCCCCCTCCACTTT
D gene: NA
J gene: TRBJ1-6
clone size: NA
CDR3 length: 13
V gene: TRBV29-1

CDR3 protein: CASSLTFGGDTQYF
CDR3 DNA: TGTGCCAGCAGCTTAACGTTCGGGGGCGATACGCAGTATTTT
D gene: NA
J gene: TRBJ2-3
clone size: many
CDR3 length: 14
V gene: TRBV7-2

CDR3 protein: CASSKDRGRETQYF
CDR3 DNA: TGTGCCAGCAGCAAGGACAGGGGGCGAGAGACCCAGTACTTC
D gene: TRBD1
J gene: TRBJ2-5
clone size: few
CDR3 length: 14
V gene: TRBV9